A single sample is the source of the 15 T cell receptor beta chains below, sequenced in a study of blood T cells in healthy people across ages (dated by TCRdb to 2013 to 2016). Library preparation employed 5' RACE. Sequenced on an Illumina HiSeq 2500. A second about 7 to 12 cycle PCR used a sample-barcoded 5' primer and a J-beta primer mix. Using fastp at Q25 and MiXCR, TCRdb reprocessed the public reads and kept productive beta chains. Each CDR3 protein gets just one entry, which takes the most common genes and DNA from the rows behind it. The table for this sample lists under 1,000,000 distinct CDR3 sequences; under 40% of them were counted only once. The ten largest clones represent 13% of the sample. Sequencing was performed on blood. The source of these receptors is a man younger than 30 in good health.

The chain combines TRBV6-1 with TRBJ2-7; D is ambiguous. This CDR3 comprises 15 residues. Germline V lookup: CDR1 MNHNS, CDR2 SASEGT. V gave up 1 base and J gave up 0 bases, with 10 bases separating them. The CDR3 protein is CASSEGVGSSYEQYF. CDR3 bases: TGTGCCAGCAGTGAAGGGGTAGGAAGCTCCTACGAGCAGTACTTC.

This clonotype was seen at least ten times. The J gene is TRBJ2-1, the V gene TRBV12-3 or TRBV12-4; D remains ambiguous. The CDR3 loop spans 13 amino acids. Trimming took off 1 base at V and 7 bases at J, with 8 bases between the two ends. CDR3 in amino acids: CASSLGPGNEQFF. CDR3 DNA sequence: TGTGCCAGCAGTTTAGGACCGGGTAATGAGCAGTTCTTC.

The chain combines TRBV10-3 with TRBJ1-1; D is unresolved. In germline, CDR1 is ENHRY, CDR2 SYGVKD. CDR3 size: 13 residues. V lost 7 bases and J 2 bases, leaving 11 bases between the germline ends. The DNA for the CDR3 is TGTGCCATCAATGGAGGCGGTAACACTGAAGCTTTCTTT. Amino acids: CAINGGGNTEAFF.

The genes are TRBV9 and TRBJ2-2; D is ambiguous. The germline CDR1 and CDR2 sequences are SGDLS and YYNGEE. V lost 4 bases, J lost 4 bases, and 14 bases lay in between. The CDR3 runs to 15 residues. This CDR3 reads CASSPRGSPTGELFF. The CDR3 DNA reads TGTGCCAGCAGCCCCCGTGGCAGCCCCACCGGGGAGCTGTTTTTT.

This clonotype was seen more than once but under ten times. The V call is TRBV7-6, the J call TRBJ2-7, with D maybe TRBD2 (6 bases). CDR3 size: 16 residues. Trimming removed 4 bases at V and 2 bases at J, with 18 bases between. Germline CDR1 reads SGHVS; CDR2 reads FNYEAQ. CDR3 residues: CASSSGGGGLTYEQYF. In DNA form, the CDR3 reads TGTGCCAGCAGCTCCGGGGGTGGAGGTTTAACCTACGAGCAGTACTTC.

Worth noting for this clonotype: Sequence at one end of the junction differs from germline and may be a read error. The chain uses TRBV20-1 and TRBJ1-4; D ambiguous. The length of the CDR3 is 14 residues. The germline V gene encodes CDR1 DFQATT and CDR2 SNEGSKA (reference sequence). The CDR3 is CSTREGFREEKLFF. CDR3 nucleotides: TGCAGTACTAGAGAGGGCTTTAGGGAGGAAAAACTGTTTTTT.

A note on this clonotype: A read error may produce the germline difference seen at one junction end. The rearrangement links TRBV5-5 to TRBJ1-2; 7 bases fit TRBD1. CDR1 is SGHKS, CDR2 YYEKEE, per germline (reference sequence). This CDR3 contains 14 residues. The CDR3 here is CASSENRGTYGHTF. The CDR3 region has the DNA TGTGCCAGCAGCGAAAACAGGGGTACCTATGGCCACACCTTC.

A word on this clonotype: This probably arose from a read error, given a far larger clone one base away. DNA of the CDR3: TGTGCCAGCAGCTTAGGGACAGGGAACTATGGCTGCACCTTC. This sequence encodes CASSLGTGNYGCTF. The chain has TRBV7-8 and TRBJ1-2, with 8 positions matching TRBD1. In germline, CDR1 is SGHVS, CDR2 FQNEAQ. This CDR3 is 14 amino acids long.

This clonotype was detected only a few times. CDR3 protein: CASALLGGPNTGELFF. The DNA for the CDR3 is TGTGCCAGCGCTTTACTCGGGGGGCCGAACACCGGGGAGCTGTTTTTT. The rearrangement links TRBV7-2 to TRBJ2-2; weak D call: TRBD2 (7 bases). CDR3 length: 16 amino acids. Germline lookup yields CDR1 SGHTA and CDR2 FQGNSA. The V end was cut by 8 bases, the J end by 0 bases, with 16 bases between.

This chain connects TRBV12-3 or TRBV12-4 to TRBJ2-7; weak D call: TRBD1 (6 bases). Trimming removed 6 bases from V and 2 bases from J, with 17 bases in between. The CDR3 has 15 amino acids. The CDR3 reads CASRPTGPGAYEQYF. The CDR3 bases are TGTGCCAGCAGACCAACAGGGCCCGGGGCCTACGAGCAGTACTTC.

In nucleotides, the CDR3 is TGTGCCAGCAGTGATCGGCCGATTGGCTATGGCTACACCTTC. Its translation: CASSDRPIGYGYTF. This chain uses TRBV2 with TRBJ1-2; D call uncertain. Per germline, CDR1 SNHLY and CDR2 FYNNEI. With 3 bases removed from V and 4 bases from J, the gap between germline ends came to 12 bases. The CDR3 is 14 amino acids.

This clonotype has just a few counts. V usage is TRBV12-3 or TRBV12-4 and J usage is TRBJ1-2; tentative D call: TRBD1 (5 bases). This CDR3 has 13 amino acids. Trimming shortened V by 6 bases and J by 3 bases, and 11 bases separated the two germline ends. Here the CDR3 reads CASRQGSDYGYTF. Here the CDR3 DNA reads TGTGCCAGCAGGCAGGGTTCGGACTATGGCTACACCTTC.

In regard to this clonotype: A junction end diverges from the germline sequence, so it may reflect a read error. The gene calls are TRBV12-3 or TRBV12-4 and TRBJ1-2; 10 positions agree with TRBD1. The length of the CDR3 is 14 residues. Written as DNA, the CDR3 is TGTGCCAGCAGTCGGACAGGGGGGTACTATGGCTTCACCTTC. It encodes CASSRTGGYYGFTF.

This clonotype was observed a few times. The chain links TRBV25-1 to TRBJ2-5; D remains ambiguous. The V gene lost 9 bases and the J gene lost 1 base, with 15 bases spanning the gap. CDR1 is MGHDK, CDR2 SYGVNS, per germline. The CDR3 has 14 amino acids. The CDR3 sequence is CARDIQLGQETQYF. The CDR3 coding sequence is TGTGCCAGAGACATTCAGTTGGGCCAAGAGACCCAGTACTTC.

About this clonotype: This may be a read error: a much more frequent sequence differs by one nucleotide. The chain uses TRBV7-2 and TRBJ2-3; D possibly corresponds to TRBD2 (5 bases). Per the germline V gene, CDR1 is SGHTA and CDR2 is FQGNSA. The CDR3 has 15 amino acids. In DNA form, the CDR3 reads TGTGCCAGCAGCTCCGAGGGATCTACTCCGGATATGCAGTATTTT. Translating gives CASSSEGSTPDMQYF.